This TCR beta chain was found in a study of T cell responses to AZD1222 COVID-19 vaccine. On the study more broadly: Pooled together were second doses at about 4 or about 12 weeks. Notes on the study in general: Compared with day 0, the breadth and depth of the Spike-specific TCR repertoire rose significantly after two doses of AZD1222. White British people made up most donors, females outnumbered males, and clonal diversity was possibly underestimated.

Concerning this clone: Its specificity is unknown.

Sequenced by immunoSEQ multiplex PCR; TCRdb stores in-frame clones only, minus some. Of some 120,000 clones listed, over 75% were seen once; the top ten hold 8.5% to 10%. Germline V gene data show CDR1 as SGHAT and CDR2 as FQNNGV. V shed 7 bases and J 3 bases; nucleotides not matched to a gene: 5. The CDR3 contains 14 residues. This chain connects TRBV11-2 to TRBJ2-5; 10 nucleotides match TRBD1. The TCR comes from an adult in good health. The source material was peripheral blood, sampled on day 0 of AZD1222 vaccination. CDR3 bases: TGTGCCAGCAACCGACAGGGGGCTAAAGAGACCCAGTACTTC. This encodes CASNRQGAKETQYF.